This T cell receptor beta chain was obtained from a study of response to subunit inactivated influenza vaccine. Study-wide results and caveats: There was a suggestion from the authors that each seasonal influenza vaccination recruits few new T cells.

TCRdb fed the RT-PCR reads into MiXCR, producing one record per CDR3 protein. This table has fewer than 650,000 distinct CDR3 sequences, roughly 13% appearing once. This CDR3 contains 14 residues. V was pared by 1 base and J by 10 bases, with 11 bases between. In the case of this clonotype: Its antigen is unidentified.

Material: PBMCs from blood, obtained more than 35 days after vaccination. The sequence came from a man aged 45-60 years who received an inactivated influenza vaccine. The chain recombines TRBV12-3 or TRBV12-4 with TRBJ1-6; tentatively, D is TRBD1 (5 bases). CDR3 residues: CASSLGAGRSPLHF. The CDR3 nucleotides read TGTGCCAGCAGTTTAGGGGCAGGGCGGTCACCCCTCCACTTT.